This is a list of T cell receptor beta chains from one sample in a study of blood T cell repertoires in COVID-19. Only in-frame clones appear in the TCRdb table, and some are missing; sequencing was by immunoSEQ multiplex PCR. Of some 400,000 clones in the sample, around 87% were seen once. Sequencing used peripheral blood. The receptor set was obtained from a woman between 25 and 40 years old with COVID-19, enrolled during active disease. Each CDR3 is given with its conserved first and last residue. Each record gives: V gene, D gene, CDR3 length, J gene, clone size, CDR3 protein, CDR3 DNA. D genes are given only for firm matches. Part of the rows lack a size; the others show once, few, many or a class for expanded clones.

v_gene: TRBV5-1
d_gene: .
len: 16
j_gene: TRBJ2-1
abundance: .
CDR3aa: CASSAYQGSSYNEQFF
CDR3nt: TGCGCCAGCAGTGCCTACCAGGGGTCGTCTTACAATGAGCAGTTCTTC

v_gene: TRBV28
d_gene: TRBD2
len: 15
j_gene: TRBJ2-7
abundance: .
CDR3aa: CASSLLGLGSYEQYF
CDR3nt: TGTGCCAGCAGTTTATTAGGACTAGGCTCCTACGAGCAGTACTTC

v_gene: TRBV25-1
d_gene: .
len: 13
j_gene: TRBJ2-5
abundance: .
CDR3aa: CASSEGGRGTQYF
CDR3nt: TGTGCCAGCAGTGAGGGGGGGCGCGGGACCCAGTACTTC

v_gene: TRBV5-1
d_gene: .
len: 13
j_gene: TRBJ1-1
abundance: once
CDR3aa: CASSLRLNTEAFF
CDR3nt: TGCGCCAGCAGCCTACGTCTGAACACTGAAGCTTTCTTT

v_gene: TRBV4-3
d_gene: .
len: 13
j_gene: TRBJ2-7
abundance: once
CDR3aa: CASSQDSGDEQYF
CDR3nt: TGCGCCAGCAGCCAAGATTCGGGGGACGAGCAGTACTTC

v_gene: TRBV12-2
d_gene: .
len: 20
j_gene: TRBJ2-2
abundance: .
CDR3aa: CASRSRIRGTLPANTGELFF
CDR3nt: TGTGCAAGTCGCAGTCGAATAAGAGGGACACTTCCCGCGAACACCGGGGAGCTGTTTTTT

v_gene: TRBV28
d_gene: .
len: 14
j_gene: TRBJ1-5
abundance: .
CDR3aa: CAIRGAGNNQPQHF
CDR3nt: TGTGCCATCCGAGGGGCGGGGAACAATCAGCCCCAGCATTTT

v_gene: TRBV5-5
d_gene: .
len: 17
j_gene: TRBJ2-2
abundance: .
CDR3aa: CASSGANPGHYTGELFF
CDR3nt: TGTGCCAGCAGCGGTGCAAACCCGGGACATTACACCGGGGAGCTGTTTTTT

v_gene: TRBV15
d_gene: .
len: 13
j_gene: TRBJ2-1
abundance: .
CDR3aa: CATSSHEGREQFF
CDR3nt: TGTGCCACCAGCAGTCATGAGGGTCGTGAGCAGTTCTTC

v_gene: TRBV20-1
d_gene: TRBD2
len: 14
j_gene: TRBJ2-7
abundance: .
CDR3aa: CSASPGLASHEQYF
CDR3nt: TGCAGTGCTAGTCCGGGACTAGCTTCCCACGAGCAGTACTTC

v_gene: TRBV11-3
d_gene: TRBD2
len: 18
j_gene: TRBJ2-1
abundance: once
CDR3aa: CASSGRHTSGINYNEQFF
CDR3nt: TGTGCCAGCAGCGGACGCCATACTAGCGGGATTAACTACAATGAGCAGTTCTTC